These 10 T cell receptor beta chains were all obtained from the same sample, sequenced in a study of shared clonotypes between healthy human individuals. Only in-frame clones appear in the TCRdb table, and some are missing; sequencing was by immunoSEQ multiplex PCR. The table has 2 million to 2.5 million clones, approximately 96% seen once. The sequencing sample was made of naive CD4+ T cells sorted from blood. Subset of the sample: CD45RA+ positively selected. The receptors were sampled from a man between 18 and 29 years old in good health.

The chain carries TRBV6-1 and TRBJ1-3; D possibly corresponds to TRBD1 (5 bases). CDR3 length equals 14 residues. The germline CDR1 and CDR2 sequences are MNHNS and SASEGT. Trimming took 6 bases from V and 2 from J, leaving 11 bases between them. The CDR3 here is CASRPDTAGNTIYF. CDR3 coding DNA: TGTGCCAGCAGACCGGACACTGCTGGAAACACCATATATTTT.

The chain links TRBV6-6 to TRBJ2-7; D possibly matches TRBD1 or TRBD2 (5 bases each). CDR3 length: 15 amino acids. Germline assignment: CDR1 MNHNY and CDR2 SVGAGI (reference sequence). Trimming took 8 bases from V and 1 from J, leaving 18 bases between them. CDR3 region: CASRGSGDGSYEQYF. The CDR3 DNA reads TGTGCCAGCCGAGGGAGTGGGGACGGGTCCTACGAGCAGTACTTC.

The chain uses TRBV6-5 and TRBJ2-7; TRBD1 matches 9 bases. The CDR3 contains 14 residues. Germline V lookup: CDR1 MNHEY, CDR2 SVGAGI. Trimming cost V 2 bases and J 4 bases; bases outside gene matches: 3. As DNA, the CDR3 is TGTGCCAGCAGTTACGCGGACAGGGGTTACGAGCAGTACTTC. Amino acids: CASSYADRGYEQYF.

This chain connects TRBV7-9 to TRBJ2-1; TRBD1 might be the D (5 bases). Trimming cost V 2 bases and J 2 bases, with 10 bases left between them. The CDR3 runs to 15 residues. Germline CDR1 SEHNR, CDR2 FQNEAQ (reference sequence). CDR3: CASSLNQGPYNEQFF. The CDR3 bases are TGTGCCAGCAGCTTAAATCAGGGCCCCTACAATGAGCAGTTCTTC.

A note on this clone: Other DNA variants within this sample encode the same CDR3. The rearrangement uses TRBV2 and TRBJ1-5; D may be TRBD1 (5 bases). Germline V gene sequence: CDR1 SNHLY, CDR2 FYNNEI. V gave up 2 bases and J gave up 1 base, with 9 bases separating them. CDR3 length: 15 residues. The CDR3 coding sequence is TGTGCCAGCAGTGAATCCAGGGTAAGCAATCAGCCCCAGCATTTT. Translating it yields CASSESRVSNQPQHF.

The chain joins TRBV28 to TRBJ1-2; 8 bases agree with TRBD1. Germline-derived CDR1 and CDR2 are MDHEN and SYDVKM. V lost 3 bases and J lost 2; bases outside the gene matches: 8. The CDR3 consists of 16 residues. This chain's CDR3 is CASSLRTGKLNYGYTF. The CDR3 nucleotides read TGTGCCAGCAGTTTGAGGACAGGGAAACTGAACTATGGCTACACCTTC.

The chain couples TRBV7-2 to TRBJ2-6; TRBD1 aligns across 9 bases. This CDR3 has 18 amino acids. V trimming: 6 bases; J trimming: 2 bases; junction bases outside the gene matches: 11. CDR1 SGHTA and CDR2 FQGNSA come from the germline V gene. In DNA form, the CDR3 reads TGTGCCAGCAGACGTCCCGGGACAGGGTCCCCTGGGGCCAACGTCCTGACTTTC. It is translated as CASRRPGTGSPGANVLTF. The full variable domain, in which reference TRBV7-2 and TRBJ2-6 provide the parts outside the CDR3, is GAGVSQSPSNKVTEKGKDVELRCDPISGHTALYWYRQSLGQGLEFLIYFQGNSAPDKSGLPSDRFSAERTGGSVSTLTIQRTQQEDSAVYLCASRRPGTGSPGANVLTFGAGSRLTVL.

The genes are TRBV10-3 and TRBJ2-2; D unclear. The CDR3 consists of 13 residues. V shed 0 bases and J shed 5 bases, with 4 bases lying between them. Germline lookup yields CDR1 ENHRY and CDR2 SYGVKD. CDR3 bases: TGTGCCATCAGTGAGTCTCATACCGGGGAGCTGTTTTTT. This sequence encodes CAISESHTGELFF.

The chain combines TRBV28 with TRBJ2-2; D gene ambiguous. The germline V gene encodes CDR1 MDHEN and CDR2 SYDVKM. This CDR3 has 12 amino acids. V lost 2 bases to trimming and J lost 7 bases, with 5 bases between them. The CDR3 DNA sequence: TGTGCCAGCAGTTTAAACCGCGGGGAGCTGTTTTTT. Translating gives CASSLNRGELFF.

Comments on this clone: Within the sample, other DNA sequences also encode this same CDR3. The CDR3 protein is CASSPSGQGYNEQFF. The DNA for the CDR3 is TGTGCCAGCTCACCATCGGGACAGGGATACAATGAGCAGTTCTTC. The rearrangement joins TRBV18 to TRBJ2-1; 9 nucleotides agree with TRBD1. The germline CDR1 and CDR2 sequences are KGHSH and LQKENI. This CDR3 contains 15 residues. J gave up 4 bases and V 2 bases, and 3 bases lay outside the gene matches. Looking up the rest from reference TRBV18 and TRBJ2-1 gives the full variable domain: NAGVMQNPRHLVRRRGQEARLRCSPMKGHSHVYWYRQLPEEGLKFMVYLQKENIIDESGMPKERFSAEFPKEGPSILRIQQVVRGDSAAYFCASSPSGQGYNEQFFGPGTRLTVL.